The 23 T cell receptor beta chains below all came from one sample that was sequenced in a study of PD-L1 blockade in urothelial cancer. Stated time point: peripheral blood 6 weeks after treatment start. Some clones are missing from TCRdb's copy, which holds only in-frame ones; the method was immunoSEQ multiplex PCR. The table has 120,000 or so clones, roughly 83% seen once. Material: PBMCs, obtained around atezolizumab (anti-PD-L1) treatment. The source of these receptors is a middle-aged man with urothelial cancer.

The J gene is TRBJ2-3, the V gene TRBV7-9; D might be TRBD2 (5 bases). This CDR3 comprises 15 residues. Germline V gene sequence: CDR1 SEHNR, CDR2 FQNEAQ (reference sequence). Trimming shortened V by 3 bases and J by 0 bases, and 10 bases separated the two germline ends. Here the CDR3 reads CASSFLAQSTDTQYF. In DNA, the CDR3 is TGTGCCAGCAGCTTTCTAGCCCAGAGCACAGATACGCAGTATTTT.

The V gene is TRBV4-2, the J gene TRBJ2-1; D is ambiguous. The CDR3 spans 12 residues. Germline-derived CDR1 and CDR2 are LGHNA and YNFKEQ. V was clipped by 0 bases and J by 7 bases, with 4 bases between them. CDR3 DNA sequence: TGTGCCAGCAGCCAAGACGTAAATGAGCAGTTCTTC. Residues: CASSQDVNEQFF.

The chain couples TRBV7-2 to TRBJ2-7; 9 positions match TRBD2. Looked up from germline, CDR1 is SGHTA and CDR2 is FQGNSA. CDR3 length: 14 amino acids. With V trimmed by 6 bases and J by 3 bases, 6 bases remained unmatched. The DNA of the CDR3 is TGTGCCAGCAGTTGGCCTAGCGGGGACTACGAGCAGTACTTC. Encoded protein: CASSWPSGDYEQYF.

The chain recombines TRBV25-1 with TRBJ2-7; weak D call: TRBD2 (6 bases). The CDR3 has 16 residues. The V end lost 4 bases, the J end lost 2 bases, and 18 bases lay between the germline ends. Germline V gives CDR1 MGHDK, CDR2 SYGVNS. CDR3 nucleotides: TGTGCCAGCAGTGTTGGAGCGGGCTTCCCCACCTACGAGCAGTACTTC. Its protein product is CASSVGAGFPTYEQYF.

This chain joins TRBV7-6 and TRBJ2-7, with 11 positions matching TRBD1. From germline, CDR1 is SGHVS and CDR2 FNYEAQ. J lost 2 bases, V lost 0 bases, and 0 bases had no gene match. The CDR3 contains 15 residues. The CDR3: CASSLAGQGAYEQYF. As DNA, the CDR3 is TGTGCCAGCAGCTTAGCGGGACAGGGGGCCTACGAGCAGTACTTC. The variable domain in full, with the rest retrieved from reference TRBV7-6 and TRBJ2-7, is GAGVSQSPRYKVTKRGQDVALRCDPISGHVSLYWYRQALGQGPEFLTYFNYEAQQDKSGLPNDRFSAERPEGSISTLTIQRTEQRDSAMYRCASSLAGQGAYEQYFGPGTRLTVT.

As regards this clone: Relative to the germline gene, one junction end is altered; a read error may explain this. This chain connects TRBV19 to TRBJ1-5; possibly TRBD1 for D (5 bases). This CDR3 is 15 amino acids long. The germline CDR1 and CDR2 sequences are LNHDA and SQIVND (reference sequence). The CDR3 reads CASSVDRGSGQPQHF. In DNA, the CDR3 is TGTGCCAGTAGTGTAGACAGAGGGTCCGGTCAGCCCCAGCATTTT.

The chain combines TRBV9 with TRBJ1-3; no firm D call. Looked up from germline, CDR1 is SGDLS and CDR2 is YYNGEE. The CDR3 contains 21 residues. With 0 bases removed from V and 0 bases from J, the gap between germline ends came to 25 bases. CDR3 nucleotide sequence: TGTGCCAGCAGCGTAGAATCCCCCGGGGTCCGGGTAGGCTCCTCTGGAAACACCATATATTTT. Translating gives CASSVESPGVRVGSSGNTIYF. Using reference TRBV9 and TRBJ1-3 for the parts outside the CDR3, the full variable domain is DSGVTQTPKHLITATGQRVTLRCSPRSGDLSVYWYQQSLDQGLQFLIQYYNGEERAKGNILERFSAQQFPDLHSELNLSSLELGDSALYFCASSVESPGVRVGSSGNTIYFGEGSWLTVV.

DNA for the CDR3: TGTGCCAGCACCCTAAGCGGGAGCTCCTACGAGCAGTACTTC. Its translation is CASTLSGSSYEQYF. This rearrangement joins TRBV5-6 to TRBJ2-7; 8 bases match TRBD2. Trimming removed 6 bases from V and 0 bases from J; junction bases left unmatched: 5. CDR1 and CDR2 from the germline V gene are SGHDT and YYEEEE. The CDR3 covers 14 residues.

The rearrangement joins TRBV7-3 to TRBJ2-3, with D possibly being TRBD1 (5 bases). The germline CDR1 and CDR2 sequences are SGHTA and FQGTGA. The CDR3 sequence is 15 residues long. V lost 5 bases, J lost 0 bases, and 12 bases lay in between. The CDR3 DNA reads TGTGCCAGCAGCATCGGACATTCTAGCACAGATACGCAGTATTTT. It specifies CASSIGHSSTDTQYF.

As DNA, the CDR3 is TGTGCCAGCAGTTCCAGTGAGGGCAGGTCGAACACTGAAGCTTTCTTT. It translates to CASSSSEGRSNTEAFF. The chain couples TRBV28 to TRBJ1-1; D gene uncertain. V shed 4 bases and J shed 1 base, with 16 bases lying between them. Germline V CDR1 and CDR2: MDHEN, SYDVKM. The CDR3 extends over 16 amino acids.

This clone was seen a handful of times. The chain links TRBV18 to TRBJ1-6; weak D call: TRBD1 (6 bases). The V end lost 2 bases, the J end lost 2 bases, and 10 bases lay between the germline ends. The CDR3 consists of 16 residues. Germline CDR1 reads KGHSH; CDR2 reads LQKENI. This CDR3 reads CASSPIDRTYNSPLHF. In DNA, the CDR3 is TGTGCCAGCTCACCAATCGACAGGACCTATAATTCACCCCTCCACTTT.

The rearrangement joins TRBV5-4 to TRBJ2-5, with D tentatively TRBD2 (6 bases). Germline V CDR1 and CDR2: SGHNT, YYREEE (reference sequence). Trimming removed 1 base from V and 5 bases from J, with 9 bases in between. The CDR3 contains 13 residues. The CDR3 DNA sequence: TGTGCCAGCAGCTTGCCGGGGAGGGAGACCCAGTACTTC. Protein product: CASSLPGRETQYF.

This chain joins TRBV5-4 and TRBJ2-5; weak D call: TRBD2 (5 bases). V gave up 0 bases and J gave up 5 bases, with 8 bases separating them. Germline V lookup: CDR1 SGHNT, CDR2 YYREEE (reference sequence). The CDR3 length is 13 residues. CDR3 nucleotide sequence: TGTGCCAGCAGCTTGGAACTAGAGGAGACCCAGTACTTC. Its protein product is CASSLELEETQYF.

The chain uses TRBV7-3 and TRBJ2-3; D remains ambiguous. The CDR3 is made up of 13 amino acids. V was pared by 3 bases and J by 5 bases, with 9 bases between. CDR1 is SGHTA, CDR2 FQGTGA, per germline. The CDR3 sequence is CASSLAVGDTQYF. The CDR3 coding sequence is TGTGCCAGCAGCTTGGCGGTCGGAGATACGCAGTATTTT.

The chain couples TRBV25-1 to TRBJ1-2; D possibly corresponds to TRBD1 (6 bases). The CDR3 is made up of 13 amino acids. The V end lost 5 bases, the J end lost 12 bases, and 19 bases lay between the germline ends. Germline V gives CDR1 MGHDK, CDR2 SYGVNS. The CDR3 is CASSPTTGTIHTF. The CDR3 DNA sequence: TGTGCCAGCAGTCCAACAACAGGGACGATCCACACCTTC.

V gene TRBV6-1 combines with J gene TRBJ2-5; 7 bases are shared with TRBD1. CDR3 size: 15 residues. V shed 8 bases, J shed 4 bases, and the junction held 13 bases outside the gene matches. Per the germline V gene, CDR1 is MNHNS and CDR2 is SASEGT. The CDR3 DNA reads as TGTGCCAGCCTGCGGACAGGCGATACGACAGAGACCCAGTACTTC. Amino acid sequence: CASLRTGDTTETQYF.

CDR3 loop: CASSSTRQGAPETQYF. The CDR3 DNA reads TGTGCCAGTAGTTCTACCCGGCAGGGGGCCCCAGAGACCCAGTACTTC. The chain couples TRBV19 to TRBJ2-5, with 8 bases fitting TRBD1. The junction had 12 bases not matched to a gene; V was cut back by 5 bases and J by 4 bases. Germline CDR1 is LNHDA and CDR2 is SQIVND (reference sequence). This CDR3 is built from 16 residues.

The chain couples TRBV19 to TRBJ2-2; 8 nucleotides align to TRBD2. V lost 5 bases, J lost 8 bases, and 4 bases stayed unmatched. CDR1 is LNHDA, CDR2 SQIVND, per germline (reference sequence). The length of the CDR3 is 13 residues. In DNA form, the CDR3 reads TGTGCCAGTAGTTGGTTAGCGGGAGGGGAGCTGTTTTTT. As protein: CASSWLAGGELFF.

The chain uses TRBV4-2 and TRBJ1-1; 7 nucleotides agree with TRBD1. The germline V gene encodes CDR1 LGHNA and CDR2 YNFKEQ. Unmatched junction bases numbered 3, after V lost 1 base and J lost 1 base. The CDR3 loop spans 15 amino acids. The CDR3, as DNA: TGTGCCAGCAGCCAAGGAGGGGGCCCGAACACTGAAGCTTTCTTT. Translated, it gives CASSQGGGPNTEAFF.

The chain's CDR3 is CACMGGDTQYF. The CDR3 coding sequence is TGTGCCTGTATGGGAGGGGATACGCAGTATTTT. The V gene is TRBV30, the J gene TRBJ2-3; 7 bases match TRBD2. The CDR3 sequence is 11 residues long. Germline CDR1 is GTSNPN and CDR2 is SVGIG (reference sequence). The ends lost 6 bases at V and 6 bases at J; junction bases unmatched: 3.

V and J are TRBV6-5 and TRBJ1-4; no clear D gene. V dropped 5 bases and J dropped 15 bases, with 10 bases sitting between them. Germline V gene sequence: CDR1 MNHEY, CDR2 SVGAGI. The CDR3 spans 10 residues. CDR3 sequence reads: CASSEHRMFF. In nucleotides, the CDR3 is TGTGCCAGCAGTGAACATCGAATGTTTTTT.

The rearrangement links TRBV5-1 to TRBJ1-1, with a possible D match to TRBD1 (6 bases). V was trimmed by 2 bases and J by 1 base, leaving 15 bases between them. This CDR3 spans 16 amino acids. The germline gives CDR1 SGHRS, CDR2 YFSETQ. CDR3 loop: CASSLFGGARNTEAFF. Written as DNA, the CDR3 is TGCGCCAGCAGCTTATTTGGGGGGGCGCGGAACACTGAAGCTTTCTTT.

The chain is built from TRBV28 and TRBJ2-2, with D possibly TRBD1 on 6 matching bases. The germline V and J ends were trimmed by 11 bases and 1 base, with 14 bases remaining between them. CDR3 length: 14 residues. Germline-derived CDR1 and CDR2 are MDHEN and SYDVKM. The CDR3 nucleotides read TGTGCCCACAAGGGGGTTAGGAACACCGGGGAGCTGTTTTTT. Amino acids: CAHKGVRNTGELFF.